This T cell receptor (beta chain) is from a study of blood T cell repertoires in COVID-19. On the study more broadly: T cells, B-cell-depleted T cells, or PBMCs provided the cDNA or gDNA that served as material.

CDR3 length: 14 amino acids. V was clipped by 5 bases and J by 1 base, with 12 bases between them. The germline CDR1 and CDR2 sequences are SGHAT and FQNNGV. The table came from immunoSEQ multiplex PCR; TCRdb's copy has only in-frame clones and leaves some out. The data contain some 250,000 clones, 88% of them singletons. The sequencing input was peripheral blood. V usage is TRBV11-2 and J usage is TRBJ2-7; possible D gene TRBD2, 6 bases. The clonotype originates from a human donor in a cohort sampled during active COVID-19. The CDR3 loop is CASSPRDLSYEQYF. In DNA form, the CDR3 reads TGTGCCAGCAGCCCAAGGGACTTGTCCTACGAGCAGTACTTC.